This entry concerns a single TCR beta chain. Its cognate antigen is unknown. The primer mix had 60 Vbeta and 13 Jbeta primers. Generated by immunoSEQ multiplex PCR, the TCRdb table keeps only in-frame clones and is missing some. The sample holds some 190,000 clones; more than 75% are singletons and the top ten take about 2.5%. The sample originates from a study of cytomegalovirus exposure and HLA in healthy donors. The study, taken as a whole, reports: Upon later analysis, TCR association rates were observed to vary by HLA locus, being highest for DRB1 and lowest for HLA-C.

Germline CDR1 and CDR2: SGHNT and YYREEE (reference sequence). Germline trimming cut 1 base from V and 6 bases from J; bases unmatched to any gene: 6. The CDR3 sequence is 15 residues long. The receptor comes from a woman aged 25 to 39 in good health and CMV-seropositive. The chain employs TRBV5-4 and TRBJ1-4; 7 positions agree with TRBD1. Material: PBMCs. The CDR3 region has the DNA TGTGCCAGCAGCTTGAAGGAGGGGGCGGATGAAAAACTGTTTTTT. It yields the protein CASSLKEGADEKLFF.